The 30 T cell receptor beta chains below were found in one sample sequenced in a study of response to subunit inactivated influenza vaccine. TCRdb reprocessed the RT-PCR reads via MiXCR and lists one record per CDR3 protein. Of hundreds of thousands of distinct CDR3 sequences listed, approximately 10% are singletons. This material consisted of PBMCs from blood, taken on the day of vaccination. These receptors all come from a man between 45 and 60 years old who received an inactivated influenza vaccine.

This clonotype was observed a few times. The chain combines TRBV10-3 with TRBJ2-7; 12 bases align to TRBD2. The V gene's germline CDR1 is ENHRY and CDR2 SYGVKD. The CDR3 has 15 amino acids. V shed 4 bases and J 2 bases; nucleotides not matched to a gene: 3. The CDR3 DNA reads TGTGCCATCAGTGCGGGACTAGCGGGCACCTACGAGCAGTACTTC. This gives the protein CAISAGLAGTYEQYF.

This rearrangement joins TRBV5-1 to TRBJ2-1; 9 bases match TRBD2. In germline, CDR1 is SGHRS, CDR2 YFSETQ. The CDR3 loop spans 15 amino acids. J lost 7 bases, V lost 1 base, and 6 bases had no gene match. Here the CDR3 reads CASSLMAGGPNEQFF. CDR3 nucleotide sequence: TGCGCCAGCAGCTTGATGGCGGGGGGGCCAAATGAGCAGTTCTTC.

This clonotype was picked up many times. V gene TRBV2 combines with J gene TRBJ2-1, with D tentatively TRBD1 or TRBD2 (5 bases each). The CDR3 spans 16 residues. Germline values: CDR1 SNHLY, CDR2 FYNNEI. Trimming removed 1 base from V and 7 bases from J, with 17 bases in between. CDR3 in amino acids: CASSEGRHRSGNEQFF. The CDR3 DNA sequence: TGTGCCAGCAGTGAAGGACGACACAGGTCGGGAAATGAGCAGTTCTTC.

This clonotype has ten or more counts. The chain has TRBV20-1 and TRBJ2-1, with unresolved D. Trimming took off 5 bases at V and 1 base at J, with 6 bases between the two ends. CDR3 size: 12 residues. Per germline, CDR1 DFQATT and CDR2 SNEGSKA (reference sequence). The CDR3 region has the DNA TGCAGTGCTGTATGGTCCTACAATGAGCAGTTCTTC. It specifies CSAVWSYNEQFF.

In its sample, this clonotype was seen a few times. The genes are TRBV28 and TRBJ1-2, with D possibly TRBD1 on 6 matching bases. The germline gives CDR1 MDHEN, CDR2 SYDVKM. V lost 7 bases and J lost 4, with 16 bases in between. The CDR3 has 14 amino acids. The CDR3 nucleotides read TGTGCCAGCAAATGGGGGGCCGAACCCTATGGCTACACCTTC. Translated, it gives CASKWGAEPYGYTF.

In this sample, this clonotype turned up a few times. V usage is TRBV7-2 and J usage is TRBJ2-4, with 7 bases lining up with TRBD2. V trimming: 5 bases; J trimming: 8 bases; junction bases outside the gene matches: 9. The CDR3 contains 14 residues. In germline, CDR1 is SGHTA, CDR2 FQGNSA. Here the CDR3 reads CASSPRGEWDIQYF. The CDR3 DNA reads TGTGCCAGCAGCCCCCGGGGGGAGTGGGACATTCAGTACTTC.

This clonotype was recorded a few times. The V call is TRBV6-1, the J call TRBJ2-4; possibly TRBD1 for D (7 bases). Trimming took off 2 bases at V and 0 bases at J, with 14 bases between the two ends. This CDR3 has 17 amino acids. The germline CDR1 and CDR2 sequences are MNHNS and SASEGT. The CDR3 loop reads CASSERGTDLAKNIQYF. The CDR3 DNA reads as TGTGCCAGCAGTGAACGGGGGACAGATCTAGCCAAAAACATTCAGTACTTC.

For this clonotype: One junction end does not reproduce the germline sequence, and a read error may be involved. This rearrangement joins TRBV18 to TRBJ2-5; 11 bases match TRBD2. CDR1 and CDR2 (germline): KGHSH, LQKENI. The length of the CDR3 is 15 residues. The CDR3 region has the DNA TGTGCCAGCTCACCATCACCGGGACTAGCGGAGATCCAGTACTTC. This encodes CASSPSPGLAEIQYF.

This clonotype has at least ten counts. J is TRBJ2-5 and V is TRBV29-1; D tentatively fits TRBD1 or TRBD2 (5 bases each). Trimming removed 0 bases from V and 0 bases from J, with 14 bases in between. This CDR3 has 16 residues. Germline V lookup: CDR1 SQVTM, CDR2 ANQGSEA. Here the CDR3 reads CSVEDPGTLYQETQYF. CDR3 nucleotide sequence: TGCAGCGTTGAAGACCCGGGGACCCTGTACCAAGAGACCCAGTACTTC.

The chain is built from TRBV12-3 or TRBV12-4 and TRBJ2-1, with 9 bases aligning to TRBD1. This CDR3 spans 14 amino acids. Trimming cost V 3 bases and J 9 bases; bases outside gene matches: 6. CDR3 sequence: CASSFGTGIREQFF. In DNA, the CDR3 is TGTGCCAGCAGTTTCGGGACAGGGATTCGTGAGCAGTTCTTC.

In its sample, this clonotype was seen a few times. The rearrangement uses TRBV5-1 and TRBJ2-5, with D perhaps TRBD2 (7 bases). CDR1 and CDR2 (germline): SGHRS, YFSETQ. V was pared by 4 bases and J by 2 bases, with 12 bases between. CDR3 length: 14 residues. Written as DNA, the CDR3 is TGCGCCAGCAGCCCGAAGGGGGGGCAAGAGACCCAGTACTTC. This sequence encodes CASSPKGGQETQYF.

Here the CDR3 DNA reads TGTGCCAGCAGTATGACTAGCGGGAACGATGAGCAGTTCTTC. Its translation: CASSMTSGNDEQFF. The chain is built from TRBV28 and TRBJ2-1; TRBD2 matches at 11 bases. Germline CDR1 reads MDHEN; CDR2 reads SYDVKM. The length of the CDR3 is 14 residues. V gave up 5 bases and J gave up 8 bases; unmatched junction bases: 5.

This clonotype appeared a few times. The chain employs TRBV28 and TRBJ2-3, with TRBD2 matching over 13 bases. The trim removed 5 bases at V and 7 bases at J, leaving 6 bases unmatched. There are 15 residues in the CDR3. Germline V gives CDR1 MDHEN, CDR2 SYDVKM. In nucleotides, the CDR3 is TGTGCCAGCAGTCAACTAGCGGGGGGGCCGTATACGCAGTATTTT. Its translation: CASSQLAGGPYTQYF. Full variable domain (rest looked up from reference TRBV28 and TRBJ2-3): DVKVTQSSRYLVKRTGEKVFLECVQDMDHENMFWYRQDPGLGLRLIYFSYDVKMKEKGDIPEGYSVSREKKERFSLILESASTNQTSMYLCASSQLAGGPYTQYFGPGTRLTVL.

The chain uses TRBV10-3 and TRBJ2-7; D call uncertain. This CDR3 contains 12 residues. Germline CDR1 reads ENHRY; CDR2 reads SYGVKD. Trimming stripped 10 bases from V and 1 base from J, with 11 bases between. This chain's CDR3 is CASTPGSYEQYF. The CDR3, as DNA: TGTGCCAGCACCCCTGGGTCCTACGAGCAGTACTTC.

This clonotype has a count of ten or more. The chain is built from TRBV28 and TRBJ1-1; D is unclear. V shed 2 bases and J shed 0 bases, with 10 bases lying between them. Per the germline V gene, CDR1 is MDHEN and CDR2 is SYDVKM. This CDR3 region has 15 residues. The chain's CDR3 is CASSLVLGMNTEAFF. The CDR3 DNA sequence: TGTGCCAGCAGTTTAGTGCTGGGAATGAACACTGAAGCTTTCTTT.

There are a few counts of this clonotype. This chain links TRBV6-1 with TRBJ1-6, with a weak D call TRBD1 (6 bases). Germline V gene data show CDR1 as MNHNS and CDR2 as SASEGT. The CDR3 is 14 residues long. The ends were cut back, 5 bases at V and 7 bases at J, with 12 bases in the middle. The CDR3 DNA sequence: TGTGCCAGCAGTATTACAGGGTCCAATTCACCCCTCCACTTT. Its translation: CASSITGSNSPLHF.

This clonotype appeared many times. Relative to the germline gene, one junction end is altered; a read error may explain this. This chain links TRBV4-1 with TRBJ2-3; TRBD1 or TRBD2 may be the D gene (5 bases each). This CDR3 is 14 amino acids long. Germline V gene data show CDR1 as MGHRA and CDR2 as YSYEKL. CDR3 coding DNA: TGCGCCAGCACCCAACGGGGCCGCACAGATACGCAGTATTTT. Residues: CASTQRGRTDTQYF.

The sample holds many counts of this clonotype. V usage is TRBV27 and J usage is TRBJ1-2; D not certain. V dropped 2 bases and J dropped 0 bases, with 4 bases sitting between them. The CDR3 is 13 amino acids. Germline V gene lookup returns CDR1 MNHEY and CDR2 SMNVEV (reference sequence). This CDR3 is CASSLTANYGYTF. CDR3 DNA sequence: TGTGCCAGCAGTTTAACCGCTAACTATGGCTACACCTTC.

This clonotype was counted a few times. This CDR3 is CATSDFGRASGELFF. The CDR3 DNA reads as TGTGCCACCAGTGATTTTGGAAGGGCGAGCGGGGAGCTGTTTTTT. V gene TRBV24-1 combines with J gene TRBJ2-2; no definite D call. With 1 base removed from V and 7 bases from J, the gap between germline ends came to 12 bases. CDR1 and CDR2 from the germline V gene are KGHDR and SFDVKD. The CDR3 has 15 residues.

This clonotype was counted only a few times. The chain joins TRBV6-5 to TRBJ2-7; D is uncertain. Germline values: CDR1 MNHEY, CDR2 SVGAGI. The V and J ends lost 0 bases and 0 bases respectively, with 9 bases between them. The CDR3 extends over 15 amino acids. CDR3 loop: CASSYSTKSSYEQYF. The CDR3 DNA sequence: TGTGCCAGCAGTTACTCGACAAAGAGCTCCTACGAGCAGTACTTC.

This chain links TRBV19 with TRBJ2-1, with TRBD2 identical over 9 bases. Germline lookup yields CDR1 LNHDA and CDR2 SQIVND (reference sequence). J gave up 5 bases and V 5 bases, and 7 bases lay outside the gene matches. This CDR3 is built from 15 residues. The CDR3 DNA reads TGTGCCAGTAGTGGCAAGCGGGGGGCCCACAATGAGCAGTTCTTC. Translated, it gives CASSGKRGAHNEQFF. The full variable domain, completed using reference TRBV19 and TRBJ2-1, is DGGITQSPKYLFRKEGQNVTLSCEQNLNHDAMYWYRQDPGQGLRLIYYSQIVNDFQKGDIAEGYSVSREKKESFPLTVTSAQKNPTAFYLCASSGKRGAHNEQFFGPGTRLTVL.

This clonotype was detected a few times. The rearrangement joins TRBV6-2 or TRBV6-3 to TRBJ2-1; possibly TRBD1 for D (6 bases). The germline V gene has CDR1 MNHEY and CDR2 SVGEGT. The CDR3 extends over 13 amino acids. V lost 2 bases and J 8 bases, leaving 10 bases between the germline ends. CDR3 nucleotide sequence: TGTGCCAGCAGTTACGGGGGCATTCATGAGCAGTTCTTC. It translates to CASSYGGIHEQFF.

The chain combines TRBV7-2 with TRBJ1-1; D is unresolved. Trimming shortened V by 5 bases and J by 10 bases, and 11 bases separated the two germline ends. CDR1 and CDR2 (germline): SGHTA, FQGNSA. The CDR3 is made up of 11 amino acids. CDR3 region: CASSDGPRAFF. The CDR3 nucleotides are TGTGCCAGCAGCGATGGACCGAGAGCTTTCTTT.

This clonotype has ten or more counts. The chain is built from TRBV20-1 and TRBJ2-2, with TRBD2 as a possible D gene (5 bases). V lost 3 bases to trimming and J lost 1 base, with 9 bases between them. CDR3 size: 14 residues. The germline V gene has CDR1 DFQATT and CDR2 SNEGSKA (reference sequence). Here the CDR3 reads CSARHGGNTGELFF. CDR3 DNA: TGCAGTGCTAGGCATGGAGGGAACACCGGGGAGCTGTTTTTT.

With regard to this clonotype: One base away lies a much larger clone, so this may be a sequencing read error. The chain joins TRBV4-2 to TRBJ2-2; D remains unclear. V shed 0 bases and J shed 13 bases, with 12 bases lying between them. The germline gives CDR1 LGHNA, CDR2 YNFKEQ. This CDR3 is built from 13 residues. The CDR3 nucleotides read TGTGCCAGCAGCCAAGATTCAAAGGGTGGGCTGTTTTTT. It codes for CASSQDSKGGLFF.

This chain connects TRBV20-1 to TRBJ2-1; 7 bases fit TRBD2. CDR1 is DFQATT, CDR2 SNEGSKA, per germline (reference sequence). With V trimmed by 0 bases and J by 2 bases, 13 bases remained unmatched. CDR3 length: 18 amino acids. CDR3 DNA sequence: TGCAGTGCTAGAGAACCGGGGGATAGCGGGCCAACCTACAATGAGCAGTTCTTC. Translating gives CSAREPGDSGPTYNEQFF.

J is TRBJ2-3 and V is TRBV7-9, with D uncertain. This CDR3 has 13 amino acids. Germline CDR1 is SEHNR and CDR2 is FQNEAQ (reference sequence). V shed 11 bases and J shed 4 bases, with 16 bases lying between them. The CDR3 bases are TGTGCCGGTGCGCTTCCACCTGCAGATACGCAGTATTTT. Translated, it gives CAGALPPADTQYF.

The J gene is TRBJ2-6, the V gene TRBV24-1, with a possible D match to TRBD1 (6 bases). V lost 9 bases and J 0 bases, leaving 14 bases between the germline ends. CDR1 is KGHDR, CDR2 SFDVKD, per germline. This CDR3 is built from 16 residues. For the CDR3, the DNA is TGTGCCACCGGGGACACCTCCAGCTCTGGGGCCAACGTCCTGACTTTC. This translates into CATGDTSSSGANVLTF.

CDR3 region: CASSEVGGFNEQFF. DNA of the CDR3: TGTGCCAGCAGTGAAGTAGGGGGTTTTAATGAGCAGTTCTTC. The V call is TRBV2, the J call TRBJ2-1; a possible D gene is TRBD1 (6 bases). Per the germline V gene, CDR1 is SNHLY and CDR2 is FYNNEI. The length of the CDR3 is 14 residues. Deletions cut 1 base from V and 7 bases from J, with 11 bases between.

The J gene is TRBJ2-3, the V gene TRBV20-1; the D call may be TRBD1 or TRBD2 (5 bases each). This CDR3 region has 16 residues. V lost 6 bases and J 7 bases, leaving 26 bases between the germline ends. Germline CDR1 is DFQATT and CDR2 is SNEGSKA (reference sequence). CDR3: CSAEPLRDLPPNTQYF. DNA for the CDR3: TGCAGTGCGGAACCCCTCCGGGACCTCCCCCCCAATACGCAGTATTTT.